These 5 T cell receptor beta chains were sequenced from one sample in a study of blood T cell repertoires in COVID-19. Using immunoSEQ multiplex PCR, the repertoire was profiled, and TCRdb retains in-frame clones only, with some absent. This table has about 330,000 clones, approximately 86% appearing once. The sequenced sample was peripheral blood. The source of these receptors is a young man with COVID-19, enrolled during active disease.

This sequence joins TRBV19 and TRBJ2-1, with D maybe TRBD1 (7 bases). Germline V gives CDR1 LNHDA, CDR2 SQIVND (reference sequence). The V end was cut by 5 bases, the J end by 7 bases, with 15 bases between. The CDR3 runs to 14 residues. This CDR3 is CASSPQGRRNEQFF. The CDR3 nucleotides read TGTGCCAGTAGTCCACAGGGGAGGAGGAATGAGCAGTTCTTC.

This clone was found once. V usage is TRBV5-4 and J usage is TRBJ1-1; 7 nucleotides line up with TRBD1. The germline gives CDR1 SGHNT, CDR2 YYREEE (reference sequence). The CDR3 sequence is 16 residues long. After removal of 2 bases from V and 6 bases from J, the junction contained 13 bases not matched to a gene. The CDR3 here is CASSLEGARGRAEAFF. CDR3 nucleotides: TGTGCCAGCAGCTTAGAGGGGGCGAGAGGCAGGGCTGAAGCTTTCTTT.

V is TRBV30 and J is TRBJ2-3; D is perhaps TRBD1 (5 bases). Germline CDR1 is GTSNPN and CDR2 is SVGIG (reference sequence). Trimming took off 3 bases at V and 3 bases at J, with 7 bases between the two ends. The CDR3 totals 12 residues. The CDR3 nucleotides read TGTGCCTGGAGCGCAGGGACAGATACGCAGTATTTT. It yields the protein CAWSAGTDTQYF.

The chain couples TRBV6-5 to TRBJ1-2, with D possibly being TRBD1 (6 bases). The CDR3 totals 15 residues. V lost 2 bases and J 6 bases, leaving 16 bases between the germline ends. Per germline, CDR1 MNHEY and CDR2 SVGAGI. The chain's CDR3 is CASSYSGGALDGYTF. The CDR3 nucleotides are TGTGCCAGCAGTTACAGTGGGGGGGCATTAGATGGCTACACCTTC.

The rearrangement joins TRBV10-3 to TRBJ2-1; 9 bases line up with TRBD1. V lost 6 bases, J lost 5 bases, and 14 bases stayed unmatched. The CDR3 sequence is 17 residues long. Germline V gene sequence: CDR1 ENHRY, CDR2 SYGVKD. This CDR3 is CAISYRGHNKLDNEQFF. CDR3 DNA: TGTGCCATCAGCTACAGGGGGCATAATAAATTAGACAATGAGCAGTTCTTC.